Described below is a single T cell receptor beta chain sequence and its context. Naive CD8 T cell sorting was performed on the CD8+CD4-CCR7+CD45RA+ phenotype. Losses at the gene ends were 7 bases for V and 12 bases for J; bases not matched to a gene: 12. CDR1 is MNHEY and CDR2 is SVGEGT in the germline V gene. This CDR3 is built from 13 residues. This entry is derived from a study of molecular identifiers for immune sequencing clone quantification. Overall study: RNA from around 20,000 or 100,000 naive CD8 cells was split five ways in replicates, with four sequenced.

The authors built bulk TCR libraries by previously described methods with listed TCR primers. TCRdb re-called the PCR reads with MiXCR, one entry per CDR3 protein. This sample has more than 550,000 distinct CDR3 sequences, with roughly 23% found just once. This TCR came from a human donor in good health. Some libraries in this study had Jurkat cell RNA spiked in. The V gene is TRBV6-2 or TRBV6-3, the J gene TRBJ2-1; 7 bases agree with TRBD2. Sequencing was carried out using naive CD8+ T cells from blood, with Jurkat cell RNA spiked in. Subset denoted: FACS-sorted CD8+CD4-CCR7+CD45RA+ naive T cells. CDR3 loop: CASNLGRAGGQFF. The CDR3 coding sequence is TGTGCCAGCAATTTAGGGAGGGCCGGAGGGCAGTTCTTC.